This TCR beta chain was profiled in a study of CD8 T cells in Susac syndrome. Random hexamers served to reverse transcribe roughly 0.45 to 1 ug RNA. It was immunoSEQ multiplex PCR that amplified TCR beta CDR3 across 54 Vbeta and 13 Jbeta. TCRdb reprocessed the immunoSEQ multiplex PCR reads with MiXCR, giving one entry per CDR3 protein. This table holds around 300,000 distinct CDR3 sequences, 75% to 85% found once. The CDR3 loop spans 12 amino acids. CDR1 PRHDT and CDR2 FYEKMQ come from the germline V gene (reference sequence). As regards this clonotype: An end of the junction differs from the germline gene, which may be a read error.

The rearrangement joins TRBV13 to TRBJ2-7; no clear D. The origin of this receptor is a human donor with multiple sclerosis. Sequenced material: CD8+ T cells from PBMCs. The CDR3 nucleotides read TGTGCCAGTCTCGGACCTACCTACGAGCAGCACTTC. It encodes CASLGPTYEQHF.